The clone carrying this T cell receptor beta chain has more than one count but fewer than ten. The antigen remains undetermined. TCRdb recomputed calls from the 5' RACE reads with MiXCR, one row per CDR3 protein. This sample has approximately 1.8 million distinct CDR3 sequences; 32% occur once, and the top ten carry approximately 0.29%. The CDR3 length is 14 residues. Germline lookup yields CDR1 SGHTA and CDR2 FQGNSA. V lost 7 bases and J lost 11, with 23 bases in between. The data derive from a study of identical twins. Whole-study results and caveats: There was more out-of-frame TCR alpha sharing in monozygotic twins than models estimated.

The chain uses TRBV7-2 and TRBJ2-5; no reliable D call. The clonotype originates from a newborn girl in good health. Sequenced input: cord blood. As DNA, the CDR3 is TGTGCCAGCACCCATTCGATATTTGGCGATGAGCAGTACTTC. As protein: CASTHSIFGDEQYF.